This T cell receptor (beta chain) was captured in a study of shared clonotypes between healthy human individuals. This CDR3 is built from 15 residues. V was clipped by 6 bases and J by 1 base, with 12 bases between them. The germline gives CDR1 MNHEY, CDR2 SMNVEV (reference sequence). Sequenced by immunoSEQ multiplex PCR; TCRdb stores in-frame clones only, minus some. The sample contains 2,500,000 or so clones, approximately 92% of which appear only once. The sample comprised naive CD4+ T cells sorted from blood. Subset in this sample: CD45RA+ positively selected. The chain couples TRBV27 to TRBJ2-2; the D gene is possibly TRBD1 (5 bases). This TCR was recovered from a young man in good health. The CDR3 nucleotides are TGTGCCAGCAGAACGTTACAGGTGAACACCGGGGAGCTGTTTTTT. Protein product: CASRTLQVNTGELFF.